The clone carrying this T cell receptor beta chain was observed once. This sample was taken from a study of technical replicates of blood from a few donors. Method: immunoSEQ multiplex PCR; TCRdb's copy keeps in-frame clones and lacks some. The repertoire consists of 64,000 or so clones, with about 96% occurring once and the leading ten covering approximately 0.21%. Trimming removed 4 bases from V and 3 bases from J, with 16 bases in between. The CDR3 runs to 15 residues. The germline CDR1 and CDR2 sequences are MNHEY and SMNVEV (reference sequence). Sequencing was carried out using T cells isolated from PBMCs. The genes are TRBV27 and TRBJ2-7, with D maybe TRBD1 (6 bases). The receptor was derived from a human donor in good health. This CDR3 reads CASSSGQPGVYEQYF. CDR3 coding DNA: TGTGCCAGCAGTTCCGGACAGCCCGGGGTCTACGAGCAGTACTTC.